This TCR beta chain was captured by sequencing in a study of blood T cells in healthy people across ages. Study-wide results and limits: A roughly linear age-dependent decrease characterized TCR beta diversity per million T cells.

Isolation of PBMCs gave at least 6 million cells per sample. This clonotype was detected a few times. The antigen is undetermined. The second PCR ran about 6 to 11 cycles with a sample-barcoded 5' primer and J-beta primers. TCRdb itself ran the 5' RACE reads through MiXCR, one entry per CDR3 protein. The sample yields about 590,000 distinct CDR3 sequences, approximately 30% seen once. J lost 8 bases, V lost 2 bases, and 5 bases had no gene match. Per the germline V gene, CDR1 is GTSNPN and CDR2 is SVGIG (reference sequence). The CDR3 extends over 14 amino acids. Sequenced input: blood. The clonotype was recovered from a woman of 80 years or more in good health. This chain links TRBV30 with TRBJ1-4, with TRBD1 matching over 10 bases. The CDR3 DNA reads TGTGCCTGGAGTTGGACAGGGGGAAACGAAAAACTGTTTTTT. Its protein is CAWSWTGGNEKLFF.